The 22 T cell receptor beta chains presented below share a single source sample, sequenced in a study of blood T cell repertoires in COVID-19. The protocol was immunoSEQ multiplex PCR, while the TCRdb copy is restricted to in-frame clones and leaves out a portion. The data show 260,000 or so clones, around 82% seen once. Sequenced sample: peripheral blood. The receptors come from a human donor in a cohort sampled during active COVID-19.

This clone showed up just once. The gene calls are TRBV29-1 and TRBJ1-2; D is perhaps TRBD1 (5 bases). The germline V gene encodes CDR1 SQVTM and CDR2 ANQGSEA. The length of the CDR3 is 13 residues. Trimming pared 4 bases from V and 7 bases from J, leaving 16 bases between. The DNA for the CDR3 is TGCAGCGTTGTCTGGGGGGGAGTCCGTGGCTACACCTTC. Residues: CSVVWGGVRGYTF.

V is TRBV4-3 and J is TRBJ2-5; 8 nucleotides agree with TRBD2. CDR3 size: 15 residues. From germline, CDR1 is LGHNA and CDR2 YSLEER. V shed 0 bases and J 1 base; nucleotides not matched to a gene: 1. The chain's CDR3 is CASSQERGGQETQYF. The CDR3 nucleotides are TGCGCCAGCAGCCAAGAACGGGGGGGCCAAGAGACCCAGTACTTC.

This chain connects TRBV5-1 to TRBJ2-7; D gene ambiguous. CDR1 is SGHRS and CDR2 is YFSETQ in the germline V gene. There are 13 residues in the CDR3. Deletions cut 0 bases from V and 1 base from J, with 5 bases between. In DNA form, the CDR3 reads TGCGCCAGCAGCTTGGAGCGTTCCTACGAGCAGTACTTC. As protein: CASSLERSYEQYF. The variable domain in full, completed from reference TRBV5-1 and TRBJ2-7, reads KAGVTQTPRYLIKTRGQQVTLSCSPISGHRSVSWYQQTPGQGLQFLFEYFSETQRNKGNFPGRFSGRQFSNSRSEMNVSTLELGDSALYLCASSLERSYEQYFGPGTRLTVT.

V and J are TRBV18 and TRBJ1-2; D gene uncertain. The CDR3 length is 14 residues. Germline V gene data show CDR1 as KGHSH and CDR2 as LQKENI. V lost 4 bases and J lost 1, with 10 bases in between. The CDR3 region has the DNA TGTGCCAGCTCACTCCGGGCGGGTAACTATGGCTACACCTTC. It translates to CASSLRAGNYGYTF.

Turning to this clone: Other DNA variants within this sample encode the same CDR3. This chain connects TRBV7-9 to TRBJ1-2, with a possible D match to TRBD1 (6 bases). Trimming left V 2 bases short and J 0 bases short, with 16 bases between. The germline V gene has CDR1 SEHNR and CDR2 FQNEAQ (reference sequence). The CDR3 extends over 17 amino acids. This CDR3 reads CASSLYMGAATNYGYTF. DNA for the CDR3: TGTGCCAGCAGCTTATACATGGGGGCAGCGACTAACTATGGCTACACCTTC. Full variable domain (rest looked up from reference TRBV7-9 and TRBJ1-2): DTGVSQNPRHKITKRGQNVTFRCDPISEHNRLYWYRQTLGQGPEFLTYFQNEAQLEKSRLLSDRFSAERPKGSFSTLEIQRTEQGDSAMYLCASSLYMGAATNYGYTFGSGTRLTVV.

V gene TRBV29-1 combines with J gene TRBJ1-2; D is unresolved. The ends were cut back, 7 bases at V and 8 bases at J, with 29 bases in the middle. Germline CDR1 SQVTM, CDR2 ANQGSEA. This CDR3 is built from 16 residues. The CDR3 DNA is TGCAGCGCACACCCCCCCAACGCGGAGGTGACGGGGGGCTACACCTTC. It specifies CSAHPPNAEVTGGYTF. The entire variable domain, with the rest obtained from reference TRBV29-1 and TRBJ1-2, is as follows: SAVISQKPSRDICQRGTSLTIQCQVDSQVTMMFWYRQQPGQSLTLIATANQGSEATYESGFVIDKFPISRPNLTFSTLTVSNMSPEDSSIYLCSAHPPNAEVTGGYTFGSGTRLTVV.

V usage is TRBV23-1 and J usage is TRBJ1-2, with 8 bases that match TRBD1. Being an ORF, TRBV23-1 has a function that is uncertain. The junction had 5 bases not matched to a gene; V was cut back by 8 bases and J by 3 bases. The CDR3 covers 13 residues. As DNA, the CDR3 is TGCGCCAGCTGGAGGACAGGGTACTATGGCTACACCTTC. This encodes CASWRTGYYGYTF.

The chain recombines TRBV10-2 with TRBJ2-4, with D unresolved. The germline V gene has CDR1 WSHSY and CDR2 SAAADI. The CDR3 spans 16 residues. V was shortened by 3 bases and J by 0 bases, with 12 bases between the two germline ends. The CDR3 reads CASSDAQVLAKNIQYF. The CDR3 nucleotides are TGCGCCAGCAGTGACGCGCAAGTCCTAGCCAAAAACATTCAGTACTTC.

The chain is built from TRBV5-6 and TRBJ1-4; 11 bases fit TRBD1. This CDR3 has 16 amino acids. V dropped 4 bases and J dropped 4; count of bases not matched to a gene: 6. Germline CDR1 and CDR2: SGHDT and YYEEEE. CDR3 sequence: CASSTLGQGGNEKLFF. DNA for the CDR3: TGTGCCAGCAGCACCTTGGGACAGGGGGGTAATGAAAAACTGTTTTTT. Full variable domain (outside the CDR3, taken from reference TRBV5-6 and TRBJ1-4): DAGVTQSPTHLIKTRGQQVTLRCSPKSGHDTVSWYQQALGQGPQFIFQYYEEEERQRGNFPDRFSGHQFPNYSSELNVNALLLGDSALYLCASSTLGQGGNEKLFFGSGTQLSVL.

CDR3 DNA: TGTGCCAGCCTGAAACAGGGACGAGAGACCCAGTACTTC. Residues: CASLKQGRETQYF. The chain joins TRBV2 to TRBJ2-5; possible D gene TRBD1, 6 bases. Trimming stripped 8 bases from V and 4 bases from J, with 14 bases between. The germline CDR1 and CDR2 sequences are SNHLY and FYNNEI. There are 13 residues in the CDR3.

The chain combines TRBV2 with TRBJ2-2; 11 nucleotides line up with TRBD2. The germline CDR1 and CDR2 sequences are SNHLY and FYNNEI. This CDR3 has 16 amino acids. V lost 7 bases and J lost 3; bases outside the gene matches: 7. The CDR3 DNA reads as TGTGCCAGCACTACTAGCGGGGGCTTGTACACCGGGGAGCTGTTTTTT. Its protein is CASTTSGGLYTGELFF. Complete variable domain (other parts from reference TRBV2 and TRBJ2-2): EPEVTQTPSHQVTQMGQEVILRCVPISNHLYFYWYRQILGQKVEFLVSFYNNEISEKSEIFDDQFSVERPDGSNFTLKIRSTKLEDSAMYFCASTTSGGLYTGELFFGEGSRLTVL.

The rearrangement joins TRBV6-1 to TRBJ2-7; D is undetermined. The CDR3 is 11 residues long. The ends were cut back, 3 bases at V and 6 bases at J, with 6 bases in the middle. Germline V CDR1 and CDR2: MNHNS, SASEGT. The CDR3 reads CASSDLGEQYF. CDR3 in DNA: TGTGCCAGCAGTGACCTCGGCGAGCAGTACTTC.

This chain links TRBV2 with TRBJ2-6; 7 nucleotides agree with TRBD1. The CDR3 length is 16 residues. Germline CDR1 and CDR2: SNHLY and FYNNEI. J lost 3 bases, V lost 5 bases, and 7 bases had no gene match. This chain's CDR3 is CASSPTGVFGANVLTF. CDR3 coding DNA: TGTGCCAGCAGTCCTACAGGGGTTTTTGGGGCCAACGTCCTGACTTTC.

J is TRBJ1-5 and V is TRBV6-1, with D uncertain. V lost 1 base and J lost 6, with 7 bases in between. Germline CDR1 and CDR2: MNHNS and SASEGT. This CDR3 spans 13 amino acids. This CDR3 is CASSEGLVQPQHF. The CDR3 DNA follows: TGTGCCAGCAGTGAAGGCCTAGTTCAGCCCCAGCATTTT.

The chain uses TRBV7-2 and TRBJ2-3; the match to TRBD2 covers 9 bases. The germline gives CDR1 SGHTA, CDR2 FQGNSA. The CDR3 runs to 15 residues. The trim removed 5 bases at V and 3 bases at J, leaving 6 bases unmatched. CDR3 residues: CASSPIAGVTDTQYF. The CDR3 nucleotides are TGTGCCAGCAGCCCCATAGCGGGGGTGACAGATACGCAGTATTTT.

This clone was counted a single time. The chain employs TRBV19 and TRBJ2-5, with 9 bases matching TRBD1. The CDR3 loop spans 10 amino acids. CDR1 and CDR2 (germline): LNHDA, SQIVND (reference sequence). The V and J ends lost 8 bases and 13 bases, in that order; junction bases with no gene match: 5. The CDR3 coding sequence is TGTGCCAGTCCGGGACAGGGTCCGTACTTC. Translated, it gives CASPGQGPYF.

The chain combines TRBV6-4 with TRBJ2-3; 8 bases fit TRBD2. V was clipped by 2 bases and J by 3 bases; unmatched bases: 1. CDR1 and CDR2 from the germline V gene are MRHNA and SNTAGT. CDR3 length: 14 residues. The CDR3 protein is CASSDGLATDTQYF. The CDR3 DNA sequence: TGTGCCAGCAGTGACGGACTAGCTACAGATACGCAGTATTTT.

The chain combines TRBV5-1 with TRBJ1-1; 7 nucleotides match TRBD1. Germline V gene sequence: CDR1 SGHRS, CDR2 YFSETQ. CDR3 size: 15 residues. The ends lost 7 bases at V and 6 bases at J; junction bases unmatched: 15. CDR3 sequence reads: CASFPVTGVRAEAFF. Written as DNA, the CDR3 is TGCGCCAGCTTCCCCGTAACAGGGGTGAGGGCTGAAGCTTTCTTT.

There are a few counts of this clone. The CDR3 nucleotides are TGCGCCAGCAGTGTTTCCAGGGGTGACGACATTCAGTACTTC. Translated, it gives CASSVSRGDDIQYF. The chain recombines TRBV10-1 with TRBJ2-4; D might be TRBD1 (6 bases). The CDR3 has 14 residues. V lost 4 bases to trimming and J lost 8 bases, with 15 bases between them. CDR1 and CDR2 from the germline V gene are WNHNN and SYGVQD (reference sequence).

The chain carries TRBV25-1 and TRBJ1-1; no definite D call. The CDR3 is 13 amino acids. Trimming removed 5 bases from V and 7 bases from J, with 14 bases in between. Germline assignment: CDR1 MGHDK and CDR2 SYGVNS. The CDR3 reads CASSSFAEHEAFF. CDR3 in DNA: TGTGCCAGCAGTTCATTTGCGGAGCATGAAGCTTTCTTT.

CDR3 region: CAGGGALNNEQFF. The CDR3, as DNA: TGTGCCGGCGGGGGGGCCTTAAACAATGAGCAGTTCTTC. The J gene is TRBJ2-1, the V gene TRBV7-2, with 9 bases fitting TRBD2. With 11 bases clipped from V and 5 bases from J, the junction kept 7 bases outside the gene matches. Germline V gene sequence: CDR1 SGHTA, CDR2 FQGNSA. The CDR3 extends over 13 amino acids.

This rearrangement joins TRBV3-1 (or the pseudogene TRBV3-2) to TRBJ2-1; possibly TRBD2 for D (6 bases). Germline V gene data show CDR1 as LGHDT and CDR2 as YNNKEL (reference sequence). The CDR3 contains 15 residues. V dropped 4 bases and J dropped 7 bases, with 17 bases sitting between them. The CDR3 sequence: CASSLPRDSWNEQFF. The CDR3 DNA is TGTGCCAGCAGCCTCCCGCGGGACTCTTGGAATGAGCAGTTCTTC.